These 10 T cell receptor beta chains share one sample of origin, sequenced in a study of cytomegalovirus exposure and HLA in healthy donors. Vbeta (60) and Jbeta (13) primers were used in the PCR. Assay used: immunoSEQ multiplex PCR; TCRdb lists only in-frame clones, some missing. The sample comprises 160,000 or so clones, more than 75% of which are singletons, and approximately 1.5% rests with the top ten. Sequenced material: PBMCs. These receptors came from a male donor in good health and CMV-seronegative.

The chain uses TRBV29-1 and TRBJ2-5, with TRBD1 identical over 9 bases. The CDR3 contains 13 residues. Germline-derived CDR1 and CDR2 are SQVTM and ANQGSEA. Losses at the gene ends were 6 bases for V and 5 bases for J; bases not matched to a gene: 7. CDR3 in DNA: TGCAGCGTGGTACAGGGGGCTGGGGAGACCCAGTACTTC. This translates into CSVVQGAGETQYF. Based on the CDR3 plus reference TRBV29-1 and TRBJ2-5, the full variable domain is SAVISQKPSRDICQRGTSLTIQCQVDSQVTMMFWYRQQPGQSLTLIATANQGSEATYESGFVIDKFPISRPNLTFSTLTVSNMSPEDSSIYLCSVVQGAGETQYFGPGTRLLVL.

The chain couples TRBV29-1 to TRBJ1-4; 8 nucleotides align to TRBD1. Trimming removed 2 bases from V and 8 bases from J; junction bases left unmatched: 4. Germline V gene data show CDR1 as SQVTM and CDR2 as ANQGSEA. The CDR3 has 13 amino acids. The CDR3, as DNA: TGCAGCGTTGAATCACAGGGGGAGGAAAAACTGTTTTTT. It is translated as CSVESQGEEKLFF.

This sequence joins TRBV2 and TRBJ1-6; no clear D. V was clipped by 1 base and J by 5 bases, with 9 bases between them. The CDR3 length is 15 residues. Per the germline V gene, CDR1 is SNHLY and CDR2 is FYNNEI. CDR3 loop: CASSEGTPNNSPLHF. CDR3 coding DNA: TGTGCCAGCAGTGAAGGCACCCCTAATAATTCACCCCTCCACTTT.

J is TRBJ2-1 and V is TRBV7-3; 13 nucleotides match TRBD2. The CDR3 consists of 21 residues. Germline CDR1 and CDR2: SGHTA and FQGTGA. Trimming removed 3 bases from V and 7 bases from J; junction bases left unmatched: 21. The CDR3 region has the DNA TGTGCCAGCAGCTTTTCGGGAGGAAGGACTAGCGGGAGCCGGAGGAGGAATGAGCAGTTCTTC. It specifies CASSFSGGRTSGSRRRNEQFF.

This clone was found a few times. The chain combines TRBV9 with TRBJ2-3, with 11 bases matching TRBD2. Germline CDR1 is SGDLS and CDR2 is YYNGEE. Trimming at V came to 0 bases and at J to 2 bases, leaving 8 bases not matched to a gene. CDR3 length equals 18 residues. CDR3 in amino acids: CASSVEGGTSGLTDTQYF. CDR3 DNA sequence: TGTGCCAGCAGCGTAGAGGGTGGGACTAGCGGACTCACAGATACGCAGTATTTT.

CDR3 residues: CASSPGGAEQYF. The CDR3 DNA follows: TGTGCCAGCTCACCCGGAGGGGCCGAGCAGTACTTC. The rearrangement joins TRBV18 to TRBJ2-7, with D possibly matching TRBD2 (6 bases). CDR1 KGHSH and CDR2 LQKENI come from the germline V gene. The CDR3 is 12 amino acids. Trimming cost V 3 bases and J 6 bases, with 9 bases left between them. Looking up the rest from reference TRBV18 and TRBJ2-7 gives the full variable domain: NAGVMQNPRHLVRRRGQEARLRCSPMKGHSHVYWYRQLPEEGLKFMVYLQKENIIDESGMPKERFSAEFPKEGPSILRIQQVVRGDSAAYFCASSPGGAEQYFGPGTRLTVT.

V is TRBV9 and J is TRBJ2-2, with TRBD2 matching over 12 bases. V was pared by 5 bases and J by 4 bases, with 0 bases of the junction left unmatched. The CDR3 has 14 residues. Looked up from germline, CDR1 is SGDLS and CDR2 is YYNGEE. This CDR3 reads CASRLAGGTGELFF. CDR3 coding DNA: TGTGCCAGCAGACTAGCGGGGGGCACCGGGGAGCTGTTTTTT. Using reference TRBV9 and TRBJ2-2 for the parts outside the CDR3, the full variable domain is DSGVTQTPKHLITATGQRVTLRCSPRSGDLSVYWYQQSLDQGLQFLIQYYNGEERAKGNILERFSAQQFPDLHSELNLSSLELGDSALYFCASRLAGGTGELFFGEGSRLTVL.

CDR3 nucleotide sequence: TGCGCCAGCAGCCAACTGACAGGGGTCGAGCAGTACTTC. Amino acids: CASSQLTGVEQYF. The chain joins TRBV4-3 to TRBJ2-7; 8 nucleotides match TRBD1. Germline CDR1 is LGHNA and CDR2 is YSLEER. V gave up 2 bases and J gave up 6 bases; unmatched junction bases: 3. This CDR3 spans 13 amino acids.

A few counts support this clone. The CDR3 sequence is CASSPGTGDQPQHF. The DNA of the CDR3 is TGTGCCAGCAGCCCCGGGACAGGGGATCAGCCCCAGCATTTT. This chain uses TRBV6-5 with TRBJ1-5, with 10 nucleotides matching TRBD1. The CDR3 contains 14 residues. The ends lost 6 bases at V and 5 bases at J; junction bases unmatched: 4. Looked up from germline, CDR1 is MNHEY and CDR2 is SVGAGI.

V and J are TRBV29-1 and TRBJ2-7; D remains unclear. This CDR3 region has 15 residues. Trimming took 0 bases from V and 2 from J, leaving 14 bases between them. Germline CDR1 is SQVTM and CDR2 is ANQGSEA. In DNA form, the CDR3 reads TGCAGCGTTGAAGACCATACGGAGTATACCTACGAGCAGTACTTC. This codes for CSVEDHTEYTYEQYF.